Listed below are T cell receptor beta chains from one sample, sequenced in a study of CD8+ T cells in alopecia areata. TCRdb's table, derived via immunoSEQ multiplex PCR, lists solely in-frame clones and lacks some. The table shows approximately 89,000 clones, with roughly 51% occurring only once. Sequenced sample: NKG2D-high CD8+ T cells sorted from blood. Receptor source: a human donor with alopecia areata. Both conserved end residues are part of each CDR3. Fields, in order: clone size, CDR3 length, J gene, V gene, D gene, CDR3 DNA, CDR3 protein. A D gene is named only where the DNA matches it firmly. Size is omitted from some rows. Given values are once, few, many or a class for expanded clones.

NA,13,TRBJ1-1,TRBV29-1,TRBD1,TGCAGCGCAGAACAGGGGGCTAGGACTGAAGCTTTCTTT,CSAEQGARTEAFF
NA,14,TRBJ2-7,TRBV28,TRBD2,TGTGCCAGCAGTTTTTCCAGCGGGAGGGCGGGGCAGTACTTC,CASSFSSGRAGQYF
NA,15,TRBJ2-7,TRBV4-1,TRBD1,TGCGCCAGCAGCCAATCGAGGGGACAGGGCTACGAGCAGTACTTC,CASSQSRGQGYEQYF
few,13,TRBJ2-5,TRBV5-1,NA,TGCGCCAGCAGAACCCAGGGAGAAGAGACCCAGTACTTC,CASRTQGEETQYF
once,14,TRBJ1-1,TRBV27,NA,TGTGCCAGCAGTTTTATCGGGGGCGCAACTGAAGCTTTCTTT,CASSFIGGATEAFF
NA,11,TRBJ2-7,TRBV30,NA,TGTGCCTCGGAGGACGGGGGTGAGCAGTACTTC,CASEDGGEQYF
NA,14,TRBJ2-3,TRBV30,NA,TGTGCCTGGAGTGTAAAGGATCACACAGATACGCAGTATTTT,CAWSVKDHTDTQYF
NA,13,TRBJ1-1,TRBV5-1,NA,TGCGCCTGCAAGGGGGAGGCGGACACTGAAGCTTTCTTT,CACKGEADTEAFF
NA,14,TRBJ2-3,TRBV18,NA,TGTGCCAGCTCACCACCGGGGGAAGCAGATACGCAGTATTTT,CASSPPGEADTQYF
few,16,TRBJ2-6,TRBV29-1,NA,TGCAGCGTTGAAGAAGACAGTGACTCTGGGGCCAACGTCCTGACTTTC,CSVEEDSDSGANVLTF
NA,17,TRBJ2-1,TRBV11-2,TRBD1,TGTGCCAGCAGCTCACTTACAGGGGGCGAATCTTACAATGAGCAGTTCTTC,CASSSLTGGESYNEQFF
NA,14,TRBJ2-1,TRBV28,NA,TGTGCCAGCACCAACCTTCACGGGCTGGATGAGCAGTTCTTC,CASTNLHGLDEQFF
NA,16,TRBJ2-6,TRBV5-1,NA,TGCGCCAGCAGCGAATCCCTATTCTCTGGGGCCAACGTCCTGACTTTC,CASSESLFSGANVLTF
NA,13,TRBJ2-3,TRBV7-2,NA,TGTGCCAGCAGCTTAGTGGACGGAGATACGCAGTATTTT,CASSLVDGDTQYF
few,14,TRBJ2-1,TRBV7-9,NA,TGTGCCAGCAGCCTAGCTGGCAGGGCAGAGGAGCAGTTCTTC,CASSLAGRAEEQFF
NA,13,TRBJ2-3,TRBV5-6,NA,TGTGCCAGCAGCTTGTTCTTCGCAGATACGCAGTATTTT,CASSLFFADTQYF
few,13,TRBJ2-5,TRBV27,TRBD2,TGTGCCAGCAGCCAACTAGCGGAAGAGACCCAGTACTTC,CASSQLAEETQYF
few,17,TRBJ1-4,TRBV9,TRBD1,TGTGCCAGCAGCGCCCAACGAAGGACAGGGGTTGATGAAAAACTGTTTTTT,CASSAQRRTGVDEKLFF
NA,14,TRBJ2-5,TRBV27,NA,TGTGCCAGCAGCCCTAGGGCGGTTGCAGAGACCCAGTACTTC,CASSPRAVAETQYF
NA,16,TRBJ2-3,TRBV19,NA,TGTGCCAGTACCTCGTCTAGCGCAAGCTTCACAGATACGCAGTATTTT,CASTSSSASFTDTQYF
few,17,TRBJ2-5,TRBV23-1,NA,TGCGCCAGCAGTCAATCGCGTTGCGTTCCCCCCGTGGAGACCCAGTACTTC,CASSQSRCVPPVETQYF
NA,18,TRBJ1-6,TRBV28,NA,TGTGCCAGCAGTTTCGGGAATACAGACAGCTCCTATAATTCACCCCTCCACTTT,CASSFGNTDSSYNSPLHF
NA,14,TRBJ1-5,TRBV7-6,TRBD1,TGTGCCAGCAGCTTAGCACAGGGGGTGAAGCCCCAGCATTTT,CASSLAQGVKPQHF
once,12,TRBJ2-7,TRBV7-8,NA,TGTGCCAGCACCGACAAAAACTACGAGCAGTACTTC,CASTDKNYEQYF
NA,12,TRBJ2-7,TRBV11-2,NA,TGTGCCAGCAGCGATGAGGCCTACGAGCAGTACTTC,CASSDEAYEQYF
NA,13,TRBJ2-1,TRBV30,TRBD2,TGTGCCAAGCGGGAGAGAGGGTACAATGAGCAGTTCTTC,CAKRERGYNEQFF
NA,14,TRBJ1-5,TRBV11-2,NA,TGTGCCAGCAGCTTAGCCGGCTCTTATCAGCCCCAGCATTTT,CASSLAGSYQPQHF
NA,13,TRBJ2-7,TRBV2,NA,TGTGCCAGCAGTGTCGGGCGGGACTACGAGCAGTACTTC,CASSVGRDYEQYF
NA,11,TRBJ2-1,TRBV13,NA,TGTGCCAGCAGCGGGGGGTCCGAGCAGTTCTTC,CASSGGSEQFF
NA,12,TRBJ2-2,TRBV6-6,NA,TGTGCCAGTCTAGTTGCCCACCGGGAGCTGTTTTTT,CASLVAHRELFF
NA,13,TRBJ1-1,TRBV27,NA,TGTGCCAGCAGAGGACAAGGCCCCACAGAAGCTTTCTTT,CASRGQGPTEAFF
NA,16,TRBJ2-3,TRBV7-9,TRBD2,TGTGCCAGCAGCTTACCAACTAGCGGGGCGCCCGATACGCAGTATTTT,CASSLPTSGAPDTQYF
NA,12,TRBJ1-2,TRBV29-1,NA,TGCAGCGTTGAACTGGGCGACTATGGCTACACCTTC,CSVELGDYGYTF
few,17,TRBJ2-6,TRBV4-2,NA,TGTGCCAGCAGCCAAGATAGGGCTAGCTCTGGGGCCAACGTCCTGACTTTC,CASSQDRASSGANVLTF
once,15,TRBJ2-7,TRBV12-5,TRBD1,TGTGCTAGTGGTTCCCACCAGGGGGTGCCTGGGGAGCAGTACTTC,CASGSHQGVPGEQYF
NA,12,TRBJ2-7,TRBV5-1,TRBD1,TGCGCCAGCAGCTTGACAGGGGCCGAGCAGTACTTC,CASSLTGAEQYF
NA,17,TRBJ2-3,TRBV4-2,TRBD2,TGTGCCAGCAGCCAGGTGACTAGCGGACGTGGCACAGATACGCAGTATTTT,CASSQVTSGRGTDTQYF